Shown below are 20 T cell receptor beta chains from a single sample sequenced in a study of cytomegalovirus exposure and HLA in healthy donors. Use of 60 Vbeta and 13 Jbeta primers characterized the PCR. The assay was immunoSEQ multiplex PCR, and TCRdb's table has in-frame clones only and misses some. The sample includes about 160,000 clones, 60% to 80% of them seen just once. The sample consisted of PBMCs. All receptors come from a woman in her forties or fifties in good health and CMV-seropositive.

The chain combines TRBV6-1 with TRBJ2-7; 8 bases fit TRBD2. This CDR3 is 12 amino acids long. The germline V gene has CDR1 MNHNS and CDR2 SASEGT. The junction had 4 bases not matched to a gene; V was cut back by 6 bases and J by 6 bases. The CDR3 protein is CASREAGGEQYF. The CDR3 region has the DNA TGTGCCAGCAGAGAGGCGGGAGGCGAGCAGTACTTC.

The rearrangement links TRBV7-8 to TRBJ2-7; TRBD1 is a possible D gene (6 bases). This CDR3 region has 13 residues. In germline, CDR1 is SGHVS, CDR2 FQNEAQ. The V and J ends lost 5 bases and 3 bases respectively, with 11 bases between them. The CDR3 DNA sequence: TGTGCCAGCAGCCAGTCGACAGGCTACGAGCAGTACTTC. It codes for CASSQSTGYEQYF.

V usage is TRBV10-3 and J usage is TRBJ2-1, with 8 positions matching TRBD1. Losses at the gene ends were 6 bases for V and 2 bases for J; bases not matched to a gene: 0. The CDR3 runs 13 residues. CDR1 is ENHRY and CDR2 is SYGVKD in the germline V gene. The CDR3 nucleotides read TGTGCCATCAGGGGACAGGCCTACAATGAGCAGTTCTTC. Translating gives CAIRGQAYNEQFF.

In nucleotides, the CDR3 is TGCGCCAGCTCGGGACAGCTTAATGAAAAACTGTTTTTT. It specifies CASSGQLNEKLFF. The chain recombines TRBV5-1 with TRBJ1-4; 7 bases align to TRBD1. This CDR3 contains 13 residues. Germline V gene sequence: CDR1 SGHRS, CDR2 YFSETQ. The V gene end was trimmed by 7 bases and the J gene end by 4 bases; junction bases not matched to a gene: 4.

As DNA, the CDR3 is TGTGCCAGCAGCTTAGGGGGGGATAGCAATCAGCCCCAGCATTTT. Amino acid sequence: CASSLGGDSNQPQHF. V usage is TRBV5-4 and J usage is TRBJ1-5; possibly TRBD1 for D (6 bases). CDR1 is SGHNT, CDR2 YYREEE, per germline (reference sequence). CDR3 length: 15 amino acids. Trimming shortened V by 2 bases and J by 0 bases, and 9 bases separated the two germline ends.

This sequence joins TRBV2 and TRBJ1-1; TRBD1 matches 8 bases. Germline CDR1 reads SNHLY; CDR2 reads FYNNEI. This CDR3 has 14 amino acids. Losses at the gene ends were 10 bases for V and 3 bases for J; bases not matched to a gene: 10. In DNA, the CDR3 is TGTGCCAACACACGGACAGGGCTGCACACTGAAGCTTTCTTT. Protein product: CANTRTGLHTEAFF. Full variable domain (missing parts from reference TRBV2 and TRBJ1-1): EPEVTQTPSHQVTQMGQEVILRCVPISNHLYFYWYRQILGQKVEFLVSFYNNEISEKSEIFDDQFSVERPDGSNFTLKIRSTKLEDSAMYFCANTRTGLHTEAFFGQGTRLTVV.

The chain uses TRBV4-3 and TRBJ1-5; D gene unclear. V gave up 4 bases and J gave up 1 base, with 11 bases separating them. This CDR3 comprises 15 residues. From germline, CDR1 is LGHNA and CDR2 YSLEER. CDR3 coding DNA: TGCGCCAGCAGCCCCCTTTGGCGGAGCAATCAGCCCCAGCATTTT. Protein product: CASSPLWRSNQPQHF.

This rearrangement joins TRBV18 to TRBJ2-1; 7 bases line up with TRBD2. The CDR3 sequence is 16 residues long. With V trimmed by 3 bases and J by 7 bases, 12 bases remained unmatched. Germline CDR1 KGHSH, CDR2 LQKENI. CDR3 sequence reads: CASSPLGNQGGNEQFF. The CDR3 DNA reads TGTGCCAGCTCACCCCTTGGGAACCAGGGAGGGAATGAGCAGTTCTTC.

This chain links TRBV27 with TRBJ1-1; no clear D. This CDR3 contains 12 residues. CDR1 and CDR2 (germline): MNHEY, SMNVEV (reference sequence). Between the trimmed V and J ends, which lost 0 bases and 9 bases, there was a span of 8 bases. The CDR3 DNA is TGTGCCAGCAGTTTATCAACCGAGAAAGCTTTCTTT. This sequence encodes CASSLSTEKAFF.

This chain connects TRBV20-1 to TRBJ2-3; TRBD2 is a possible D gene (6 bases). Germline loops: CDR1 DFQATT, CDR2 SNEGSKA (reference sequence). This CDR3 is 11 amino acids long. Trimming shortened V by 6 bases and J by 6 bases, and 10 bases separated the two germline ends. CDR3 protein: CSAGTYDTQYF. The CDR3 bases are TGCAGTGCCGGGACTTATGATACGCAGTATTTT.

The chain has TRBV18 and TRBJ2-5, with 12 nucleotides matching TRBD2. CDR3 length equals 15 residues. V was pared by 5 bases and J by 3 bases, with 4 bases of the junction left unmatched. The germline V gene has CDR1 KGHSH and CDR2 LQKENI. The CDR3 sequence is CASSVRLAGEETQYF. The DNA of the CDR3 is TGTGCCAGCTCAGTCCGACTAGCGGGGGAAGAGACCCAGTACTTC.

The V call is TRBV7-2, the J call TRBJ2-5; 7 bases align to TRBD1. CDR3 length: 13 residues. With 5 bases clipped from V and 3 bases from J, the junction kept 3 bases outside the gene matches. Looked up from germline, CDR1 is SGHTA and CDR2 is FQGNSA. In DNA form, the CDR3 reads TGTGCCAGCAGCAACACAGGGGAAGAGACCCAGTACTTC. This sequence encodes CASSNTGEETQYF.

The V call is TRBV9, the J call TRBJ2-6; the match to TRBD1 covers 7 bases. V lost 4 bases to trimming and J lost 14 bases; unmatched junction nucleotides: 12. The CDR3 contains 14 residues. Per the germline V gene, CDR1 is SGDLS and CDR2 is YYNGEE. This CDR3 is CASSSRQGSILLTF. Written as DNA, the CDR3 is TGTGCCAGCAGCTCCCGACAGGGATCAATCCTCCTGACTTTC.

The V call is TRBV27, the J call TRBJ1-5, with TRBD1 matching 8 bases. V shed 9 bases, J shed 2 bases, and the junction held 6 bases outside the gene matches. In germline, CDR1 is MNHEY, CDR2 SMNVEV (reference sequence). There are 14 residues in the CDR3. In DNA form, the CDR3 reads TGTGCCAGTGCCAGGGGGCCCGGCAATCAGCCCCAGCATTTT. This codes for CASARGPGNQPQHF.

This rearrangement joins TRBV7-6 to TRBJ2-1; D is undetermined. V was shortened by 4 bases and J by 0 bases, with 4 bases between the two germline ends. Germline assignment: CDR1 SGHVS and CDR2 FNYEAQ. The CDR3 extends over 13 amino acids. CDR3 sequence (DNA): TGTGCCAGCAGCTCCAGCTCCTACAATGAGCAGTTCTTC. Translated: CASSSSSYNEQFF.

This clone appeared once. The chain is built from TRBV7-9 and TRBJ2-3, with D possibly being TRBD2 (6 bases). Trimming took off 5 bases at V and 0 bases at J, with 24 bases between the two ends. CDR3 length: 19 residues. From germline, CDR1 is SEHNR and CDR2 FQNEAQ (reference sequence). The CDR3 sequence is CASSAPRVVRDSSTDTQYF. The DNA for the CDR3 is TGTGCCAGCAGCGCCCCAAGGGTGGTCCGGGACTCCAGCACAGATACGCAGTATTTT.

This sequence joins TRBV27 and TRBJ2-1, with 10 bases matching TRBD2. The CDR3 length is 16 residues. With V trimmed by 5 bases and J by 0 bases, 4 bases remained unmatched. CDR1 MNHEY and CDR2 SMNVEV come from the germline V gene (reference sequence). CDR3 loop: CASSPASGSSYNEQFF. DNA of the CDR3: TGTGCCAGCAGTCCCGCTAGCGGGAGCTCCTACAATGAGCAGTTCTTC.

Here the CDR3 DNA reads TGTGCCAGTGGGAACCCCGGGACAGGGGGCCGATCGGAGGGCTACACCTTC. It codes for CASGNPGTGGRSEGYTF. This chain links TRBV19 with TRBJ1-2; TRBD1 agrees at 12 bases. Germline values: CDR1 LNHDA, CDR2 SQIVND (reference sequence). V gave up 8 bases and J gave up 8 bases; unmatched junction bases: 18. This CDR3 contains 17 residues.

This clone was counted between two and nine times. This chain uses TRBV5-4 with TRBJ2-3, with 12 bases lining up with TRBD1. Per the germline V gene, CDR1 is SGHNT and CDR2 is YYREEE (reference sequence). CDR3 length equals 16 residues. Trimming cost V 3 bases and J 3 bases; bases outside gene matches: 5. The CDR3 here is CASSSPGQGATDTQYF. The CDR3 nucleotides read TGTGCCAGCAGCTCTCCGGGACAGGGGGCGACAGATACGCAGTATTTT.

The rearrangement links TRBV4-3 to TRBJ2-4; 10 positions match TRBD2. The junction had 4 bases not matched to a gene; V was cut back by 4 bases and J by 4 bases. CDR1 is LGHNA, CDR2 YSLEER, per germline. The CDR3 spans 15 residues. CDR3 region: CASSRQAGGKNIQYF. CDR3 in DNA: TGCGCCAGCAGCCGACAAGCGGGGGGGAAAAACATTCAGTACTTC.